These 26 T cell receptor beta chains share one sample of origin, sequenced in a study of blood T cell repertoires in COVID-19. The method was immunoSEQ multiplex PCR; TCRdb's version includes in-frame clones alone and lacks a portion of them. Of roughly 200,000 clones in the sample, around 86% were seen once. The sample taken for sequencing was PBMCs or T cells enriched from blood (not recorded which). The receptors derive from a man aged 40-49 years with acute COVID-19.

V is TRBV4-3 and J is TRBJ2-3, with a tentative D call TRBD1 (7 bases). Germline loops: CDR1 LGHNA, CDR2 YSLEER. The CDR3 length is 15 residues. The V gene lost 6 bases and the J gene lost 5 bases, with 18 bases spanning the gap. This CDR3 is CASSQGGGTVDTQYF. CDR3 sequence (DNA): TGCGCCAGCAGTCAGGGGGGCGGGACGGTAGATACGCAGTATTTT.

DNA for the CDR3: TGTGCCACCAGTGACCGACTAGCGGGAACGAACACCGGGGAGCTGTTTTTT. As protein: CATSDRLAGTNTGELFF. The rearrangement uses TRBV24-1 and TRBJ2-2; 11 bases align to TRBD2. Germline CDR1 KGHDR, CDR2 SFDVKD. This CDR3 contains 17 residues. After removal of 4 bases from V and 0 bases from J, the junction contained 3 bases not matched to a gene.

The chain combines TRBV4-3 with TRBJ2-5; 9 bases agree with TRBD2. The CDR3 length is 14 residues. Germline trimming cut 0 bases from V and 4 bases from J; bases unmatched to any gene: 0. The V gene's germline CDR1 is LGHNA and CDR2 YSLEER. The CDR3 is CASSQELAGETQYF. The CDR3 DNA sequence: TGCGCCAGCAGCCAAGAACTAGCGGGAGAGACCCAGTACTTC.

The chain recombines TRBV12-3 or TRBV12-4 with TRBJ2-1; no clear D. This CDR3 has 13 residues. V lost 4 bases to trimming and J lost 15 bases, with 19 bases between them. The CDR3 bases are TGTGCCAGCAGTTCCAGTTCTCGAATTCGAACGTTCTTC. Protein: CASSSSSRIRTFF.

The rearrangement uses TRBV5-3 and TRBJ2-1, with TRBD2 identical over 12 bases. TRBV5-3 is designated an ORF whose function remains uncertain. This CDR3 contains 17 residues. V dropped 4 bases and J dropped 8; count of bases not matched to a gene: 13. In nucleotides, the CDR3 is TGTGCCAGAAGCCTCCGGGGGGCTAGCGGGAGGGACGATGAGCAGTTCTTC. This gives the protein CARSLRGASGRDDEQFF.

The gene calls are TRBV7-2 and TRBJ2-7; D not certain. CDR1 and CDR2 (germline): SGHTA, FQGNSA. Trimming stripped 6 bases from V and 0 bases from J, with 9 bases between. This CDR3 comprises 13 residues. DNA of the CDR3: TGTGCCAGCAGGATACCCAGCTCCTACGAGCAGTACTTC. This sequence encodes CASRIPSSYEQYF.

In this sample, this clone turned up once. This chain joins TRBV7-9 and TRBJ2-7; TRBD2 matches 11 bases. The CDR3 runs 15 residues. Germline V gene lookup returns CDR1 SEHNR and CDR2 FQNEAQ (reference sequence). V was pared by 0 bases and J by 4 bases, with 2 bases of the junction left unmatched. In DNA, the CDR3 is TGTGCCAGCAGCTTAGCGCTAGCGGGAGGATACGAGCAGTACTTC. Its protein is CASSLALAGGYEQYF.

V and J are TRBV6-5 and TRBJ2-5, with 9 bases lining up with TRBD1. CDR3 length: 14 residues. Germline V gives CDR1 MNHEY, CDR2 SVGAGI. V lost 10 bases to trimming and J lost 0 bases; unmatched junction nucleotides: 6. CDR3 residues: CANMGDRDQETQYF. The DNA for the CDR3 is TGTGCCAACATGGGGGACAGGGACCAAGAGACCCAGTACTTC.

V and J are TRBV5-4 and TRBJ2-1; 10 bases fit TRBD2. This CDR3 is built from 16 residues. Germline CDR1 and CDR2: SGHNT and YYREEE (reference sequence). V trimming: 3 bases; J trimming: 7 bases; junction bases outside the gene matches: 10. CDR3 in DNA: TGTGCCAGCAGCTCCGTAGCGGGAGGAAGAACTAATGAGCAGTTCTTC. Its translation: CASSSVAGGRTNEQFF.

The chain joins TRBV3-1 (or the pseudogene TRBV3-2) to TRBJ2-5, with 7 positions matching TRBD1. Germline lookup yields CDR1 LGHDT and CDR2 YNNKEL (reference sequence). V shed 11 bases and J 2 bases; nucleotides not matched to a gene: 17. The CDR3 is 16 amino acids. CDR3: CARVGQDRTFQETQYF. CDR3 nucleotides: TGTGCCCGTGTCGGTCAGGACAGGACTTTTCAAGAGACCCAGTACTTC.

This clone was seen only once. The V gene is TRBV9, the J gene TRBJ2-1; 10 nucleotides align to TRBD2. The germline gives CDR1 SGDLS, CDR2 YYNGEE. The CDR3 runs 15 residues. V gave up 2 bases and J gave up 9 bases; unmatched junction bases: 8. CDR3: CASSVGSGREGEQFF. CDR3 DNA: TGTGCCAGCAGCGTTGGCAGCGGGAGGGAGGGTGAGCAGTTCTTC.

This chain uses TRBV5-1 with TRBJ2-3; TRBD1 aligns across 10 bases. CDR1 is SGHRS, CDR2 YFSETQ, per germline. There are 16 residues in the CDR3. Trimming at V came to 4 bases and at J to 5 bases, leaving 10 bases not matched to a gene. For the CDR3, the DNA is TGCGCCAGCAGCCCACGACAGGGGGCGGAGATAGATACGCAGTATTTT. It is translated as CASSPRQGAEIDTQYF.

The rearrangement links TRBV5-5 to TRBJ2-7; D is uncertain. CDR3 size: 15 residues. Germline CDR1 SGHKS, CDR2 YYEKEE (reference sequence). V dropped 4 bases and J dropped 1 base, with 15 bases sitting between them. CDR3 nucleotide sequence: TGTGCCAGCAGCAAAAACCGGGTCGGATCCTACGAGCAGTACTTC. It encodes CASSKNRVGSYEQYF.

The J gene is TRBJ1-5, the V gene TRBV28; D is perhaps TRBD1 (6 bases). CDR1 is MDHEN and CDR2 is SYDVKM in the germline V gene. Trimming stripped 6 bases from V and 4 bases from J, with 13 bases between. The CDR3 sequence is 14 residues long. The CDR3 DNA reads as TGTGCCAGCAGATTACAGGGCCCGAATCAGCCCCAGCATTTT. It codes for CASRLQGPNQPQHF.

The V call is TRBV6-4, the J call TRBJ1-6; TRBD1 matches 7 bases. Germline assignment: CDR1 MRHNA and CDR2 SNTAGT. The CDR3 length is 15 residues. The junction had 9 bases not matched to a gene; V was cut back by 6 bases and J by 7 bases. Here the CDR3 reads CASSLQGGLNSPLHF. The CDR3 region has the DNA TGTGCCAGCAGCCTTCAGGGGGGCCTGAATTCACCCCTCCACTTT.

This chain links TRBV28 with TRBJ1-6, with 7 bases identical to TRBD1. The germline gives CDR1 MDHEN, CDR2 SYDVKM. J was trimmed by 6 bases and V by 6 bases; bases with no gene match: 8. The CDR3 runs 15 residues. CDR3 bases: TGTGCCAGCAGGAACTCCGGGACAGCTAATTCACCCCTCCACTTT. It yields the protein CASRNSGTANSPLHF.

The chain carries TRBV10-3 and TRBJ2-5; weak D call: TRBD1 (6 bases). V dropped 6 bases and J dropped 3 bases, with 11 bases sitting between them. This CDR3 region has 13 residues. The germline V gene has CDR1 ENHRY and CDR2 SYGVKD. CDR3 loop: CAISERTEETQYF. CDR3 coding DNA: TGTGCCATCAGCGAAAGGACAGAAGAGACCCAGTACTTC.

This clone was seen just once. The chain is built from TRBV6-5 and TRBJ2-1, with D unresolved. The V end lost 0 bases, the J end lost 8 bases, and 11 bases lay between the germline ends. This CDR3 is 14 amino acids long. CDR1 and CDR2 from the germline V gene are MNHEY and SVGAGI. CDR3 residues: CASSYSYSRHEQFF. DNA of the CDR3: TGTGCCAGCAGTTACTCCTACAGTAGGCATGAGCAGTTCTTC.

The chain has TRBV28 and TRBJ2-7, with 10 bases lining up with TRBD1. In germline, CDR1 is MDHEN, CDR2 SYDVKM. The CDR3 has 13 amino acids. V was pared by 6 bases and J by 7 bases, with 6 bases of the junction left unmatched. DNA of the CDR3: TGTGCCAGCAGCCGACAGGGGGCGATTGAGCAGTACTTC. Its translation: CASSRQGAIEQYF.

V is TRBV9 and J is TRBJ2-1; D is undetermined. V was pared by 4 bases and J by 4 bases, with 15 bases between. The CDR3 is 15 residues long. The V gene's germline CDR1 is SGDLS and CDR2 YYNGEE. The DNA for the CDR3 is TGTGCCAGCAGCCGGGTCGGAGTCACATACAATGAGCAGTTCTTC. This encodes CASSRVGVTYNEQFF.

This clone was counted only a few times. The chain couples TRBV25-1 to TRBJ1-1; 8 bases match TRBD1. Losses at the gene ends were 8 bases for V and 8 bases for J; bases not matched to a gene: 10. The germline gives CDR1 MGHDK, CDR2 SYGVNS. The CDR3 covers 13 residues. The CDR3 loop reads CASGDRGGTEAFF. DNA of the CDR3: TGTGCCAGCGGCGACAGGGGAGGAACCGAAGCTTTCTTT.

This clone was detected only once. This chain uses TRBV19 with TRBJ1-1; D is perhaps TRBD1 (5 bases). Germline V gives CDR1 LNHDA, CDR2 SQIVND (reference sequence). Trimming shortened V by 5 bases and J by 0 bases, and 10 bases separated the two germline ends. The CDR3 has 14 residues. The CDR3 DNA sequence: TGTGCCAGTAGTTTGACAGTTATGAACACTGAAGCTTTCTTT. This encodes CASSLTVMNTEAFF.

The V gene is TRBV19, the J gene TRBJ2-1; TRBD2 matches 7 bases. The CDR3 sequence is 16 residues long. Germline lookup yields CDR1 LNHDA and CDR2 SQIVND (reference sequence). Trimming cost V 3 bases and J 1 base; bases outside gene matches: 6. The CDR3 reads CASSIFGTTSYNEQFF. The CDR3, as DNA: TGTGCCAGTAGTATTTTTGGGACTACGTCCTACAATGAGCAGTTCTTC.

This chain joins TRBV15 and TRBJ2-4, with a tentative D call TRBD1 (6 bases). The CDR3 is made up of 13 amino acids. Deletions cut 3 bases from V and 8 bases from J, with 11 bases between. Germline V gene lookup returns CDR1 LNHNV and CDR2 YYDKDF (reference sequence). The CDR3 coding sequence is TGTGCCACCAGCAGGATACAGGGAGACATTCAGTACTTC. Protein product: CATSRIQGDIQYF.

A single count supports this clone. This chain links TRBV6-1 with TRBJ2-3; TRBD2 matches at 10 bases. V was clipped by 0 bases and J by 4 bases; unmatched bases: 7. Germline CDR1 is MNHNS and CDR2 is SASEGT. The length of the CDR3 is 17 residues. CDR3 sequence reads: CASSEAYRLAGADTQYF. DNA of the CDR3: TGTGCCAGCAGTGAAGCATATCGGCTAGCGGGAGCAGATACGCAGTATTTT.

The gene calls are TRBV20-1 and TRBJ1-1; D is uncertain. Per the germline V gene, CDR1 is DFQATT and CDR2 is SNEGSKA (reference sequence). V was cut by 3 bases and J by 2 bases, with 4 bases left in between. This CDR3 is 11 amino acids long. Here the CDR3 DNA reads TGCAGTGCTAGCACAAACACTGAAGCTTTCTTT. Its protein is CSASTNTEAFF.